This T cell receptor beta chain is drawn from a study of blood T cell repertoires in COVID-19. Sequenced by immunoSEQ multiplex PCR; TCRdb stores in-frame clones only, minus some. The table records 250,000 or so clones, roughly 80% of them present only once. The CDR3 consists of 12 residues. Between the trimmed V and J ends, which lost 2 bases and 7 bases, there was a span of 11 bases. Germline V lookup: CDR1 GTSNPN, CDR2 SVGIG (reference sequence). The sample consisted of PBMCs or T cells enriched from blood (not recorded which). The chain combines TRBV30 with TRBJ1-1; D is possibly TRBD1 (6 bases). The receptor was derived from a man in his fifties or sixties who had recovered from COVID-19. The CDR3 nucleotides are TGTGCCTGGAGTCGACAGGACAGTGAAGCTTTCTTT. Its translation is CAWSRQDSEAFF.